This T cell receptor (beta chain) was profiled in a study of response to subunit inactivated influenza vaccine (dated by TCRdb to the late 2010s). Regarding the study in general: The study used deep quantitative T cell receptor repertoire profiling to track responses to a trivalent subunit inactivated influenza vaccine.

General conclusions and limits of the study: The authors suggested that each seasonal influenza vaccination may recruit only a limited number of new T cells.

To prepare the library, RT-PCR was applied. Sequenced using an Illumina HiSeq 2500. TCRdb reanalyzed the raw reads on its own, using fastp at Q25 for trimming and MiXCR for clone calling, and kept in-frame beta chains. Entries are consolidated by CDR3 protein sequence, retaining the most common genes and DNA. For this sample there are 550,000 to 600,000 distinct CDR3 sequences; about 11% appear just once. The top ten clones comprise roughly a tenth of the sample. In regard to this clonotype: Its antigen remains undetermined. No base quality values were provided; no much bigger clone lies one nucleotide off.

For this chain, trimming is 3 bases at the V end and 4 bases at the J end, and the number of junction bases without a gene match is 5. From its cysteine to its phenylalanine, the CDR3 spans 14 amino acids. Only the CDR3 part of the read is kept: 42 bases, read in frame from the first base. The germline V gene gives CDR1 as SGHDN and CDR2 as FVKESK. The sequenced sample was PBMCs from blood, obtained on the day of vaccination. The TCR originated in a man aged 50 to 60 who received an inactivated influenza vaccine. Donor details come from another sample of the same person, matched by shared clones. The chain employs TRBV14 and TRBJ1-1; 7 central bases correspond to TRBD1. The DNA sequence is TGTGCCAGCAGCCATCTCTCAGGGGGCACTGAAGCTTTCTTT. This yields the protein CASSHLSGGTEAFF. When the CDR3 is completed using the reference TRBV14 and TRBJ1-1 genes on either side, the full variable domain is EAGVTQFPSHSVIEKGQTVTLRCDPISGHDNLYWYRRVMGKEIKFLLHFVKESKQDESGMPNNRFLAERTGGTYSTLKVQPAELEDSGVYFCASSHLSGGTEAFFGQGTRLTVV.